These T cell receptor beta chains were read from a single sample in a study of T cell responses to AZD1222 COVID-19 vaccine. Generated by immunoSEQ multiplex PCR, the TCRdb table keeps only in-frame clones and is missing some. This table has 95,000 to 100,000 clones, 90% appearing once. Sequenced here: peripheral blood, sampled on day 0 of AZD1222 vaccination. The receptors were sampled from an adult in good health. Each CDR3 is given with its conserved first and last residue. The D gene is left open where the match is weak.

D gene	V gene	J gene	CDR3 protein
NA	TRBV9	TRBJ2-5	CASSVGQQETQYF
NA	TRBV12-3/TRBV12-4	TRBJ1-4	CASSPWTDGELFF
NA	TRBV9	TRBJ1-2	CASSVDRVYGYTF
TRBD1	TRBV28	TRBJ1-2	CASSFTGGGYGYTF
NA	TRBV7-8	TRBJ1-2	CASSLEGTDYGYTF
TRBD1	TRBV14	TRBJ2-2	CASSQRDRYWELNTGELFF
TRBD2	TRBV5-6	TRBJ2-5	CASRGTSGGIQETQYF
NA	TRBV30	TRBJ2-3	CAWTTRVSMGTQYF
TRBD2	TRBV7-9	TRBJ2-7	CASSFTSGGVYEQYF
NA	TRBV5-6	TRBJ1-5	CASSLTRGVYSNQPQHF
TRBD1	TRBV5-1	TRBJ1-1	CASSWSIGQGANTEAFF
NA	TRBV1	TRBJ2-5	CTSSLPRGKRTQYF
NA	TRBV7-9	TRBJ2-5	CARGEAAQETQYF
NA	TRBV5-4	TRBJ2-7	CASSWGAAYEQYF
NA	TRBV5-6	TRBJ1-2	CASSLGSSYGYTF
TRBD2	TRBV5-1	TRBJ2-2	CASKTSGGTGELFF
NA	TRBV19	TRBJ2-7	CASSKTGGPYEQYF
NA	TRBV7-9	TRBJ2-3	CASSRGLADTQYF
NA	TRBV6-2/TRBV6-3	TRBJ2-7	CASSYPGQGVIEQYF
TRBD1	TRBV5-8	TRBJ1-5	CASSWDRRNQPQHF
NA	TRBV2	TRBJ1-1	CASRENTEAFF
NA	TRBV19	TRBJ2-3	CASSIGGDTQYF
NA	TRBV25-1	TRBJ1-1	CASSEGRGVDTEAFF
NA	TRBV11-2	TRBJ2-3	CASSSTSSEAQYF
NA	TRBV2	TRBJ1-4	CASSGTSTNEKLFF
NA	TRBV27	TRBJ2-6	CASSPHRFSGANVLTF
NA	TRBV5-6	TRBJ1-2	CASSLIRVDYGYTF
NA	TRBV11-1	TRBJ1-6	CASSLSNSPLHF
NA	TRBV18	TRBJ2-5	CASSPSKGPGETQYF
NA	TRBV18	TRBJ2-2	CASSPRPGLGVNTGELFF
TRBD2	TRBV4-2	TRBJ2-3	CASSPVGTSSSTDTQYF
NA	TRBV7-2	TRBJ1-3	CASSPTSGNTIYF
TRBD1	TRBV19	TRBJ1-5	CASSTGTGFGQPQHF
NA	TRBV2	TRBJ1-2	CASSEDLVYGYTF
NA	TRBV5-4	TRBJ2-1	CASSLRQTLNEQFF
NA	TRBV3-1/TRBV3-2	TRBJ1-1	CASSGITANTEAFF
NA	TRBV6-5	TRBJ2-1	CASSPRAEQFF
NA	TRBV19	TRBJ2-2	CASSMGVTPNTGELFF
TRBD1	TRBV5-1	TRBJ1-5	CASSLQGAFNEPQHF
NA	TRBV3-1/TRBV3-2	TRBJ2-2	CASSPTRGTGELFF
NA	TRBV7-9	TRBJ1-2	CASSSRDRGLDTF
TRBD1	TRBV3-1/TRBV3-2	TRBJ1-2	CASSQDPTGGAGYGYTF
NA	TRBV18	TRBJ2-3	CASSPLEASGADTQYF
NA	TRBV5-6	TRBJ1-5	CASSLGQSQPQHF
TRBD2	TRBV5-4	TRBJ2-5	CASSFTSGGARETQYF
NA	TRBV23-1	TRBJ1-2	CASSQRLNGYTF
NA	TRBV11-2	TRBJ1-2	CASSFFDRYYGYTF
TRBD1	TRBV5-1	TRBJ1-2	CASSLDQGVGYTF
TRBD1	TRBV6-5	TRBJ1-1	CASSTTGGTEAFF
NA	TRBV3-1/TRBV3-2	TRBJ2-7	CASSQEVAGYEQYF
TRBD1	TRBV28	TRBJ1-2	CASSPSGTGTGYGYTF
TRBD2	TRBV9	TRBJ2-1	CASSVEFGGGAQNEQFF
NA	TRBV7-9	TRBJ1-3	CASSLGSGRAGNTIYF
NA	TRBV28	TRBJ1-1	CASSAPGASAFF
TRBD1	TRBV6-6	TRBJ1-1	CASSYPGQGVEAFF
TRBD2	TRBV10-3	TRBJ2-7	CAISVLAGAYEQYF
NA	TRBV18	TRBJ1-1	CASSSESNTEAFF
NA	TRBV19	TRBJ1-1	CASRLTGNTEAFF
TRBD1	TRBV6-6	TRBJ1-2	CASSYTTGEGYYGYTF
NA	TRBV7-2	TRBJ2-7	CASSPFRESYEQYF